This T cell receptor (beta chain) was recovered during a study of post-analysis software for immune sequencing data. General study points: About 5 TRBV segments occurring more often in patients than controls included TRBV5-6, TRBV5-1 and TRBV20-1. Those with multiple sclerosis, the patient group, showed significantly lower normalized Chao1 diversity than controls.

As to this clonotype: The target antigen is unknown.

Losses at the gene ends were 0 bases for V and 6 bases for J; bases not matched to a gene: 4. CDR3 length: 14 residues. The germline V gene has CDR1 DFQATT and CDR2 SNEGSKA (reference sequence). Each TCR beta cDNA library carried unique molecular identifiers. TCRdb redid the calling of the PCR reads with MiXCR, one entry per CDR3 protein. The data contain roughly 430,000 distinct CDR3 sequences, approximately 38% of them singletons. The chain is built from TRBV20-1 and TRBJ1-4; 7 nucleotides align to TRBD1. This receptor was obtained from a girl aged 2 to 10 with multiple sclerosis. The specimen was blood. DNA for the CDR3: TGCAGTGCTAGAGAGACAGGGCTGCATGAAAAACTGTTTTTT. It encodes CSARETGLHEKLFF.